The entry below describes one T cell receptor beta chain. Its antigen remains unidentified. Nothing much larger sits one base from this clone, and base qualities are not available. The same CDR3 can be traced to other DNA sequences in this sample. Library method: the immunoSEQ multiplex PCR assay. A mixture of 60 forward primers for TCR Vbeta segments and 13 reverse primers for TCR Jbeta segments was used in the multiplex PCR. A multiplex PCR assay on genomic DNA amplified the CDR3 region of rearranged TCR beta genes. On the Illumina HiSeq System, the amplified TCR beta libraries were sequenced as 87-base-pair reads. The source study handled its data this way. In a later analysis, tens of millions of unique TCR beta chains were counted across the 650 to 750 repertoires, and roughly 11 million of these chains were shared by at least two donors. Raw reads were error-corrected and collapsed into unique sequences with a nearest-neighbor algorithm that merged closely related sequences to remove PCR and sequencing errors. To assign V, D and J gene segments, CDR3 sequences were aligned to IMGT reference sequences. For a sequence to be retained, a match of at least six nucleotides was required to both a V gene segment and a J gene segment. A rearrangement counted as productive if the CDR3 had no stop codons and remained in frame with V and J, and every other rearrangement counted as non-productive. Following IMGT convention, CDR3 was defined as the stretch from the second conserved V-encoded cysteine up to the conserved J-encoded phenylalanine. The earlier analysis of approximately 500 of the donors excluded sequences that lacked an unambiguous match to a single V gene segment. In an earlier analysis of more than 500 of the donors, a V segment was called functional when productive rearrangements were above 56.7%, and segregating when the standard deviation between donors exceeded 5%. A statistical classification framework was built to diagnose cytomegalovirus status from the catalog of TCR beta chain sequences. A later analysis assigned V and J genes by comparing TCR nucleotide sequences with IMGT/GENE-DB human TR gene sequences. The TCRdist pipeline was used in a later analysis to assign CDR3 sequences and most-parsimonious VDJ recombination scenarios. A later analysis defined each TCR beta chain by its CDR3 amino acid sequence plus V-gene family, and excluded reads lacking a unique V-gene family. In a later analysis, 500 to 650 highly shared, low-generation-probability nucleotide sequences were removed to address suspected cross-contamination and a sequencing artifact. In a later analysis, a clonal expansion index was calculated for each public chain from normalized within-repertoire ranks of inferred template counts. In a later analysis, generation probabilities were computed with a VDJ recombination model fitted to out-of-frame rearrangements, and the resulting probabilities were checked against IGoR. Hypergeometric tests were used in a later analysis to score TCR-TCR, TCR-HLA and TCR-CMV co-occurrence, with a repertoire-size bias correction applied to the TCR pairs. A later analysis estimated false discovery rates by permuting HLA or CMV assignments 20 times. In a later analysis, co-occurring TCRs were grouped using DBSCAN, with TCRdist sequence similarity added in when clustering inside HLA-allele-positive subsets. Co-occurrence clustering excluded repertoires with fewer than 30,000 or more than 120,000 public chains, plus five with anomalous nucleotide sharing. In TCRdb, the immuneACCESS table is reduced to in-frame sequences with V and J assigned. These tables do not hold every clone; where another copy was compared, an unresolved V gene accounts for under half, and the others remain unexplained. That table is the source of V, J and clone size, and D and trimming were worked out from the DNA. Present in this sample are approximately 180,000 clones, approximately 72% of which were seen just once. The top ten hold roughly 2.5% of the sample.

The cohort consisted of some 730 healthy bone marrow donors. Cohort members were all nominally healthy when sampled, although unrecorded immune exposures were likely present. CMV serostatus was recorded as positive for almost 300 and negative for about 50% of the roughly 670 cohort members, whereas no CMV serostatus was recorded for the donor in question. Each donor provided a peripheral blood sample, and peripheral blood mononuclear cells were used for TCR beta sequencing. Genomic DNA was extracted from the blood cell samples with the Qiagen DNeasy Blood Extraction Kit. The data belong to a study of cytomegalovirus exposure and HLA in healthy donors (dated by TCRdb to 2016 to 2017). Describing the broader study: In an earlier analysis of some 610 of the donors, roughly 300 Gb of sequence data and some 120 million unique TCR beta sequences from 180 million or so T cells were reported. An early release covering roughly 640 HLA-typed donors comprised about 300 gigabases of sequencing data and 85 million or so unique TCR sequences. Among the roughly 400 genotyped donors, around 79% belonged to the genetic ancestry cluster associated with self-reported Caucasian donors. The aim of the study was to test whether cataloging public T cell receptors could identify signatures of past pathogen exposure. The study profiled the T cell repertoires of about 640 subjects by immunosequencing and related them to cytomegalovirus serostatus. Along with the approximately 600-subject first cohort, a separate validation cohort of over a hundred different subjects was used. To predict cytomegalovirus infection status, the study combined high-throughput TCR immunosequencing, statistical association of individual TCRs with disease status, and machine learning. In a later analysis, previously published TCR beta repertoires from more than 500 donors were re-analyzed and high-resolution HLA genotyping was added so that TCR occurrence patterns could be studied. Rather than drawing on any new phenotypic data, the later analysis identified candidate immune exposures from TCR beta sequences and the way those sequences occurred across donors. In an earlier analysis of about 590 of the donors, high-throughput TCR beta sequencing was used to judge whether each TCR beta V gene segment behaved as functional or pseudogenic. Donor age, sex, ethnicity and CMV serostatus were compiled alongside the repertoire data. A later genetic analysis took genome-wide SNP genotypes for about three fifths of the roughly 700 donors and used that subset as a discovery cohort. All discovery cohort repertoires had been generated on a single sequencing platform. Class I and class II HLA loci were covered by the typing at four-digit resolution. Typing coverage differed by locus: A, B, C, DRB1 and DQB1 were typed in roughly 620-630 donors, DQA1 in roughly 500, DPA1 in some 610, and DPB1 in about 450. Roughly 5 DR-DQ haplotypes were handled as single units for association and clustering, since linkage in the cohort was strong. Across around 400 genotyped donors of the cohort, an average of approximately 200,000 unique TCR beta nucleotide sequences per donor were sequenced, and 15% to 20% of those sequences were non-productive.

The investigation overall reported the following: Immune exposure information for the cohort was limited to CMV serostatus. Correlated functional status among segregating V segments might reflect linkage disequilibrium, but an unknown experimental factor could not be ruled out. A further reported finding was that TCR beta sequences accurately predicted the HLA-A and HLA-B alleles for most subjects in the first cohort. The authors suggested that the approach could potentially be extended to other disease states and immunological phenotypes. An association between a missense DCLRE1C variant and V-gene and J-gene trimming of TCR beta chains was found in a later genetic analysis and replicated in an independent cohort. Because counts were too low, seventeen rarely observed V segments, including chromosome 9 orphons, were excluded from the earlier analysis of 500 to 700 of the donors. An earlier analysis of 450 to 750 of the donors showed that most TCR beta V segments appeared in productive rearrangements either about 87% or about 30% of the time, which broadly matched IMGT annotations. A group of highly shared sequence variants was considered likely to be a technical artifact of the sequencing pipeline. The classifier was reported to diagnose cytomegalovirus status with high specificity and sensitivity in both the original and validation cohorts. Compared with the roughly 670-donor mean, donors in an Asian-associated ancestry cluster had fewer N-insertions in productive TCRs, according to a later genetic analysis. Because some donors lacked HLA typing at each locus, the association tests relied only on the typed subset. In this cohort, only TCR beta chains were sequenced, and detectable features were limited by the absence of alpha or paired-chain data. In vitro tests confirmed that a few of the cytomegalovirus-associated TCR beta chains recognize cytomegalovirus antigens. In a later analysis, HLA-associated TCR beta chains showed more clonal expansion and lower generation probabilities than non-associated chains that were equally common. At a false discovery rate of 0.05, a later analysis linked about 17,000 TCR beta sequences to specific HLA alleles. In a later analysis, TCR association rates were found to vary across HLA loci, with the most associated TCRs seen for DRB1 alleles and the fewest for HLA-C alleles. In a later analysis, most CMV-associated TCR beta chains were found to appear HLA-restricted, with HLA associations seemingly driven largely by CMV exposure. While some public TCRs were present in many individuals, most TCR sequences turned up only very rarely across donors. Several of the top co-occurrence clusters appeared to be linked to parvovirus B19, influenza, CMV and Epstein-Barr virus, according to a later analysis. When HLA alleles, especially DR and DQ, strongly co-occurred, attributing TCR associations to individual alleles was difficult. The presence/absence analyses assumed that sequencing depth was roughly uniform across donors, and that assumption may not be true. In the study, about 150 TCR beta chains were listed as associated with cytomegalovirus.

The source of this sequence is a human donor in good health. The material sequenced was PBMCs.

The DNA is as follows: TGCGCCAGCAGCTTCTCGGGGGGACCCCATAACACCGGGGAGCTGTTTTTT. Its amino acids are CASSFSGGPHNTGELFF. The receptor chain draws on TRBV5-1 and TRBJ2-2, with TRBD2 matching 7 junction bases. Looking up the germline V gene yields CDR1 SGHRS and CDR2 YFSETQ. From V the trimming removes 2 bases and from J it removes 2 bases, while the gene matches leave 9 bases of the junction unaccounted for. The CDR3 sequence holds 17 residues, the cysteine and phenylalanine included. The sequence is cut down to CDR3 DNA, 51 bases in frame from base 1.